The 8 T cell receptor beta chains reported below all come from one sample, sequenced in a study of long-term antiretroviral therapy in people with HIV. Survey-level immunoSEQ v3.0 assays were run. Assay used: immunoSEQ multiplex PCR; TCRdb lists only in-frame clones, some missing. The sample comprises about 40,000 clones, 80% to 85% of which are singletons, and 6.2% rests with the top ten. The sequencing used unsorted PBMCs, collected 1 year after starting antiretroviral therapy. Receptor source: a young man with HIV.

This sequence joins TRBV19 and TRBJ2-1; perhaps TRBD2 as D (6 bases). Germline V CDR1 and CDR2: LNHDA, SQIVND (reference sequence). V shed 10 bases and J shed 5 bases, with 12 bases lying between them. The CDR3 has 12 residues. The CDR3 here is CATGTGNNEQFF. DNA for the CDR3: TGTGCCACCGGGACTGGCAACAATGAGCAGTTCTTC.

This chain links TRBV9 with TRBJ2-7; TRBD1 matches 9 bases. The V gene end was trimmed by 2 bases and the J gene end by 0 bases; junction bases not matched to a gene: 3. The CDR3 extends over 15 amino acids. CDR1 is SGDLS, CDR2 YYNGEE, per germline. The chain's CDR3 is CASSVGQGRSYEQYF. The CDR3 region has the DNA TGTGCCAGCAGCGTCGGACAGGGGCGCTCCTACGAGCAGTACTTC. Combining the CDR3 with reference TRBV9 and TRBJ2-7 gives the whole variable domain DSGVTQTPKHLITATGQRVTLRCSPRSGDLSVYWYQQSLDQGLQFLIQYYNGEERAKGNILERFSAQQFPDLHSELNLSSLELGDSALYFCASSVGQGRSYEQYFGPGTRLTVT.

The rearrangement uses TRBV7-6 and TRBJ2-2; 9 nucleotides match TRBD1. Losses at the gene ends were 5 bases for V and 6 bases for J; bases not matched to a gene: 22. This CDR3 comprises 20 residues. Germline CDR1 is SGHVS and CDR2 is FNYEAQ. CDR3 residues: CASSPTGPWFVGTGPGELFF. The CDR3 DNA is TGTGCCAGCAGCCCCACCGGGCCTTGGTTTGTGGGGACAGGGCCCGGGGAGCTGTTTTTT.

The chain recombines TRBV5-1 with TRBJ2-1; no clear D. Germline V lookup: CDR1 SGHRS, CDR2 YFSETQ. Trimming removed 0 bases at V and 10 bases at J, with 8 bases between. The CDR3 totals 12 residues. CDR3 amino acids: CASSLAASEQFF. CDR3 bases: TGCGCCAGCAGCTTGGCAGCCTCGGAGCAGTTCTTC. The full variable domain, with the rest looked up from reference TRBV5-1 and TRBJ2-1, is KAGVTQTPRYLIKTRGQQVTLSCSPISGHRSVSWYQQTPGQGLQFLFEYFSETQRNKGNFPGRFSGRQFSNSRSEMNVSTLELGDSALYLCASSLAASEQFFGPGTRLTVL.

This clone has just a few counts. The chain has TRBV5-1 and TRBJ1-1; D not resolved. CDR1 and CDR2 from the germline V gene are SGHRS and YFSETQ. The CDR3 sequence is 13 residues long. V was cut by 2 bases and J by 0 bases, with 5 bases left in between. The CDR3 sequence: CASSFTVNTEAFF. The DNA of the CDR3 is TGCGCCAGCAGCTTCACGGTGAACACTGAAGCTTTCTTT.

V gene TRBV7-2 combines with J gene TRBJ2-1, with 9 bases that match TRBD2. This CDR3 is 16 amino acids long. Trimming at V came to 5 bases and at J to 7 bases, leaving 12 bases not matched to a gene. CDR1 is SGHTA and CDR2 is FQGNSA in the germline V gene. CDR3 in DNA: TGTGCCAGCAGCGAGGTAGCGGGAGTTTTAAAAAATGAGCAGTTCTTC. This sequence encodes CASSEVAGVLKNEQFF.

In this sample, this clone turned up once. This chain joins TRBV6-5 and TRBJ1-1; TRBD1 is a possible D gene (6 bases). Per germline, CDR1 MNHEY and CDR2 SVGAGI. V was trimmed by 5 bases and J by 1 base, leaving 11 bases between them. This CDR3 has 14 residues. The DNA of the CDR3 is TGTGCCAGCAGTCAGACAGGTGGGAACACTGAAGCTTTCTTT. This codes for CASSQTGGNTEAFF.

This CDR3 is CASSYGYSTGNTIYF. In DNA, the CDR3 is TGTGCCAGCAGTTACGGTTACAGCACTGGAAACACCATATATTTT. This chain uses TRBV6-5 with TRBJ1-3; D unresolved. CDR3 size: 15 residues. With 2 bases removed from V and 2 bases from J, the gap between germline ends came to 10 bases. Germline V gene lookup returns CDR1 MNHEY and CDR2 SVGAGI.